The 10 T cell receptor beta chains below come from one sample, sequenced in a study of cytomegalovirus exposure and HLA in healthy donors. The PCR employed 60 Vbeta primers together with 13 Jbeta primers. Clones were sequenced by immunoSEQ multiplex PCR, and TCRdb holds only the in-frame ones, with some missing. The data show around 40,000 clones, about 78% seen once. The sequenced sample was PBMCs. The receptors here all came from a woman aged 25 to 39 in good health and CMV-seronegative.

The V and J genes are TRBV29-1 and TRBJ2-3; 7 bases map to TRBD1. V trimming: 4 bases; J trimming: 3 bases; junction bases outside the gene matches: 10. The CDR3 covers 15 residues. CDR1 is SQVTM, CDR2 ANQGSEA, per germline. In nucleotides, the CDR3 is TGCAGCGTTGCGGACAGGATGCATGGTACAGATACGCAGTATTTT. Protein: CSVADRMHGTDTQYF.

The CDR3, as DNA: TGTGCCTGGAGGGGGGGGAGCGGGTACAATGAGCAGTTCTTC. It yields the protein CAWRGGSGYNEQFF. This chain connects TRBV30 to TRBJ2-1; 7 positions agree with TRBD2. The CDR3 consists of 14 residues. The J segment lost 4 bases and the V segment lost 3 bases, leaving 6 bases of the junction unmatched. CDR1 and CDR2 from the germline V gene are GTSNPN and SVGIG (reference sequence).

The chain is built from TRBV29-1 and TRBJ2-3; 10 bases align to TRBD1. Germline V gene lookup returns CDR1 SQVTM and CDR2 ANQGSEA. The junction had 5 bases not matched to a gene; V was cut back by 8 bases and J by 3 bases. The CDR3 is 13 residues long. The CDR3 protein is CSTSGQGTDTQYF. The CDR3 DNA is TGCAGCACATCGGGACAGGGGACAGATACGCAGTATTTT.

The chain links TRBV29-1 to TRBJ1-1; 8 nucleotides match TRBD1. CDR1 and CDR2 from the germline V gene are SQVTM and ANQGSEA. J gave up 2 bases and V 4 bases, and 6 bases lay outside the gene matches. This CDR3 is built from 14 residues. The CDR3 reads CSVGGTGGNTEAFF. The DNA of the CDR3 is TGCAGCGTTGGGGGGACAGGCGGTAACACTGAAGCTTTCTTT.

The genes are TRBV6-5 and TRBJ1-2, with 8 positions matching TRBD1. V shed 6 bases, J shed 8 bases, and the junction held 11 bases outside the gene matches. In germline, CDR1 is MNHEY, CDR2 SVGAGI. This CDR3 is 14 amino acids long. This CDR3 is CASRHPQGARGYTF. The CDR3, as DNA: TGTGCCAGCAGGCACCCTCAGGGGGCGCGGGGCTACACCTTC.

The J gene is TRBJ1-6, the V gene TRBV28; 9 bases align to TRBD1. The trim removed 3 bases at V and 10 bases at J, leaving 4 bases unmatched. The CDR3 extends over 14 amino acids. Germline CDR1 MDHEN, CDR2 SYDVKM. The CDR3 spells CASSFNRGQSPLHF. CDR3 nucleotides: TGTGCCAGCAGTTTTAACAGGGGGCAGTCACCCCTCCACTTT.

This chain links TRBV6-1 with TRBJ1-1; D is unclear. The CDR3 loop spans 14 amino acids. Trimming cost V 4 bases and J 5 bases, with 14 bases left between them. Per the germline V gene, CDR1 is MNHNS and CDR2 is SASEGT. The CDR3 reads CASSVLGSRTEAFF. In DNA, the CDR3 is TGTGCCAGCAGTGTGCTTGGATCTAGGACTGAAGCTTTCTTT.

The chain links TRBV6-4 to TRBJ1-1, with 7 bases matching TRBD1. This CDR3 is built from 14 residues. Germline loops: CDR1 MRHNA, CDR2 SNTAGT. V gave up 3 bases and J gave up 3 bases; unmatched junction bases: 4. The DNA of the CDR3 is TGTGCCAGCAGTGAGCAGGGGGAAGACACTGAAGCTTTCTTT. Translating it yields CASSEQGEDTEAFF.

The V gene is TRBV11-2, the J gene TRBJ1-2, with D possibly being TRBD1 (5 bases). The CDR3 is 14 residues long. Germline V gene sequence: CDR1 SGHAT, CDR2 FQNNGV. The germline V and J ends were trimmed by 6 bases and 7 bases, with 18 bases remaining between them. The CDR3 is CASRQPGRSSGYTF. The CDR3 DNA reads as TGTGCCAGCAGGCAGCCAGGGCGATCGTCTGGCTACACCTTC.

The V call is TRBV6-4, the J call TRBJ2-1, with 7 bases identical to TRBD1. Germline CDR1 reads MRHNA; CDR2 reads SNTAGT. The CDR3 covers 16 residues. V shed 1 base and J 6 bases; nucleotides not matched to a gene: 9. The CDR3 spells CASSDLTGSEVNEQFF. The CDR3 DNA reads as TGTGCCAGCAGTGACTTGACAGGGTCGGAAGTCAATGAGCAGTTCTTC.